The sequence of this T cell receptor beta chain was determined in a study of Ad26.COV2.S vaccination and SARS-CoV-2 variants (dated by TCRdb to the early 2020s). Turning to the overall study: Donors in the vaccine arm were drawn from COV1001, a phase I-IIa trial of Ad26.COV2.S in healthy adults that was multicentre, randomized, double-blind and placebo-controlled. Ad26.COV2.S was administered intramuscularly at 5 x 10^10 or 1 x 10^11 viral particles, either as a single shot or as two shots given 56 days apart. Sequencing of the TCRbeta repertoire served to evaluate the specificity and breadth of SARS-CoV-2-reactive T cell receptors following Ad26.COV2.S vaccination. The TCR-sequenced set comprised around 30 samples: some 20 Ad26.COV2.S vaccine recipients, 5 placebo recipients and 8 SARS-CoV-2 convalescent individuals. Trial participants were randomized into five groups of five, in which low-dose or high-dose Ad26.COV2.S was given once or twice, or placebo was given on both occasions. Investigators did not know the trial group allocation while performing experiments and assessing outcomes. Study-wide conclusions, independent of this receptor: The study lacked the statistical power to compare responses across vaccine doses or regimens. After vaccination, spike-specific CD8+ and CD4+ T cell responses were reported to show substantial breadth. Comparable non-spike TCR breadth was observed between vaccine and placebo recipients, consistent with only spike being contained in the vaccine. Higher spike-specific TCR breadth was observed in Ad26.COV2.S recipients than in placebo recipients (P = 0.0014). According to the authors, total T cell responses may have been underestimated by the TCR breadth and depth analyses.

This specimen's treatment or condition label, per the study, means: roughly 20 received Ad26.COV2.S at low or high dose, single or two shots; about five received placebo; per-sample allocation not given. For vaccine and placebo recipients, repertoires were sequenced using samples collected on day 63 after the first injection. In Cohort 1b, 25 adults aged 18-55 years were enrolled at a single site in Boston, USA, between 29 July and 7 August 2020. Ad26.COV2.S was a replication-incompetent adenovirus type 26 vector expressing a prefusion-stabilized SARS-CoV-2 spike protein from the original Wuhan strain. TCRbeta CDR3 regions were sequenced with the immunoSEQ Assay. After extraction, genomic DNA underwent amplification by bias-controlled multiplex PCR, followed by high-throughput sequencing. Turning to the authors' computational methods: To quantify the absolute abundance of each unique TCRbeta CDR3 region, sequences were collapsed and filtered. T cell fraction was estimated by normalizing TCRbeta template counts to usable DNA, which was measured by amplifying reference genes present in all nucleated cells. Repertoire TCRs were annotated as SARS-CoV-2-specific when V gene, CDR3 amino acid sequence and J gene were exactly matched to a known reactive TCR set. MIRA supplied the reference SARS-CoV-2 TCR set, which was filtered for enrichment in COVID-19-positive ImmuneCODE repertoires so that public or cross-reactive TCRs were removed. Based on the MIRA antigens, annotated TCRs were further analysed at the level of specific ORF or position within ORF. Breadth was defined as annotated unique rearrangements over total unique productive rearrangements; depth was the summed frequency of those rearrangements. Two-sided Wilcoxon rank-sum tests were used to compare TCR breadth between groups. TCRdb took over this immuneACCESS table, retaining in-frame rearrangements with V and J assigned. Such tables are incomplete; in checked studies, under half of the missing clones stem from an unresolved V gene, and the remainder is unexplained. The V and J calls and clone size were taken over from that table, and D and trimming were inferred from the DNA. This sample is represented by about 390,000 clones; approximately 91% of them were singletons. The ten largest clones capture roughly 3% of the sample.

About this clone: Its antigen is unknown. No base quality information exists; no much larger clone differs at one position.

Sequences SGHDT (CDR1) and YYEEEE (CDR2) are obtained from the germline V gene. The trim is 2 bases for V and 6 bases for J, with a gap of 3 bases between the germline ends. The CDR3 spans 12 residues, from the cysteine through the phenylalanine. Here the CDR3 DNA is all that survives: 36 bases in frame from base 1. The chain links TRBV5-6 with TRBJ1-6; the D gene is unclear. This TCR came from a person aged 18-65 years who received the Ad26.COV2.S COVID-19 vaccine or a placebo. Sequences were derived from peripheral blood, sampled in a trial of Ad26.COV2.S vaccine versus placebo. This receptor has the CDR3 CASSFFNSPLHF. The DNA reads TGTGCCAGCAGCTTCTTTAATTCACCCCTCCACTTT.